This entry lists 27 T cell receptor beta chains sequenced from one sample in a study of blood T cells in healthy people across ages (dated by TCRdb to the mid-2010s). Libraries came from 5' RACE. Sequenced using an Illumina HiSeq 2500. The second PCR ran for roughly 7 to 12 cycles and used a J-beta primer mix along with a sample-barcoded 5' primer. TCRdb trimmed public reads at Q25 via fastp, called clones via MiXCR and kept in-frame beta chains. For every CDR3 protein sequence, its rows merge into one entry that carries the most common genes and DNA. Here the sample has fewer than 1.5 million distinct CDR3 sequences; around 42% occur a single time. The ten largest make up approximately 7.9% of the sample. The sample consisted of blood. The receptors originated from a woman between 18 and 30 years old in good health.

The rearrangement links TRBV9 to TRBJ2-3; D ambiguous. CDR3 length equals 15 residues. The V end lost 0 bases, the J end lost 2 bases, and 10 bases lay between the germline ends. CDR1 and CDR2 (germline): SGDLS, YYNGEE. CDR3 in amino acids: CASSVGGNPTDTQYF. Written as DNA, the CDR3 is TGTGCCAGCAGCGTAGGTGGGAACCCCACAGATACGCAGTATTTT.

The chain uses TRBV13 and TRBJ1-6; D unresolved. This CDR3 is built from 14 residues. In germline, CDR1 is PRHDT, CDR2 FYEKMQ (reference sequence). V was pared by 2 bases and J by 6 bases, with 8 bases between. CDR3 bases: TGTGCCAGCAGCTTAAGGGCCGGTAATTCACCCCTCCACTTT. It codes for CASSLRAGNSPLHF.

This chain joins TRBV7-2 and TRBJ2-5, with 7 bases fitting TRBD2. The germline CDR1 and CDR2 sequences are SGHTA and FQGNSA. The CDR3 totals 15 residues. Trimming removed 5 bases from V and 2 bases from J; junction bases left unmatched: 8. CDR3 residues: CASSPGTIPQETQYF. CDR3 sequence (DNA): TGTGCCAGCAGCCCCGGGACTATACCACAAGAGACCCAGTACTTC. The entire variable domain, with the rest obtained from reference TRBV7-2 and TRBJ2-5, is as follows: GAGVSQSPSNKVTEKGKDVELRCDPISGHTALYWYRQSLGQGLEFLIYFQGNSAPDKSGLPSDRFSAERTGGSVSTLTIQRTQQEDSAVYLCASSPGTIPQETQYFGPGTRLLVL.

Note on this clonotype: A much more abundant neighbour one base away suggests this may be a read error. V gene TRBV7-2 combines with J gene TRBJ2-3, with a weak D call TRBD2 (5 bases). CDR1 SGHTA and CDR2 FQGNSA come from the germline V gene. This CDR3 has 13 amino acids. The CDR3 is CASSSGNTDMQYF. The CDR3 DNA reads as TGTGCCAGCAGCTCCGGGAACACAGATATGCAGTATTTT.

This clonotype was counted only a few times. The V and J genes are TRBV20-1 and TRBJ2-3, with D perhaps assigned TRBD1 or TRBD2 (6 bases each). V lost 1 base and J 4 bases, leaving 15 bases between the germline ends. This CDR3 region has 15 residues. Germline-derived CDR1 and CDR2 are DFQATT and SNEGSKA (reference sequence). CDR3 bases: TGCAGTGCTAGAGTAGTGGGGGGCACCCCAGATACGCAGTATTTT. Translation gives CSARVVGGTPDTQYF.

This clonotype has just a few counts. The chain recombines TRBV6-6 with TRBJ1-1; no clear D gene. CDR1 and CDR2 (germline): MNHNY, SVGAGI (reference sequence). Trimming took 4 bases from V and 0 from J, leaving 3 bases between them. CDR3 length equals 12 residues. CDR3 nucleotide sequence: TGTGCCAGCAGTTGGATGAACACTGAAGCTTTCTTT. Protein sequence: CASSWMNTEAFF.

This clonotype was seen a handful of times. The chain joins TRBV30 to TRBJ2-3; TRBD2 is a possible D gene (5 bases). The germline V gene encodes CDR1 GTSNPN and CDR2 SVGIG (reference sequence). The CDR3 sequence is 14 residues long. Trimming left V 5 bases short and J 0 bases short, with 12 bases between. CDR3 in DNA: TGTGCCTGGGACTACCTTGCTAGCACAGATACGCAGTATTTT. It yields the protein CAWDYLASTDTQYF. The variable domain in full, completed from reference TRBV30 and TRBJ2-3, reads SQTIHQWPATLVQPVGSPLSLECTVEGTSNPNLYWYRQAAGRGLQLLFYSVGIGQISSEVPQNLSASRPQDRQFILSSKKLLLSDSGFYLCAWDYLASTDTQYFGPGTRLTVL.

This clonotype was seen more than once but under ten times. This chain connects TRBV4-1 to TRBJ2-1, with D perhaps matching TRBD1 (5 bases). CDR1 and CDR2 from the germline V gene are MGHRA and YSYEKL. The CDR3 runs to 14 residues. Deletions cut 3 bases from V and 8 bases from J, with 14 bases between. CDR3: CASSHRARVDEQFF. The CDR3 DNA sequence: TGCGCCAGCAGCCATAGGGCCAGGGTGGATGAGCAGTTCTTC.

This chain links TRBV5-1 with TRBJ2-6, with unresolved D. This CDR3 spans 18 amino acids. Germline CDR1 SGHRS, CDR2 YFSETQ. The ends were cut back, 2 bases at V and 4 bases at J, with 19 bases in the middle. In nucleotides, the CDR3 is TGCGCCAGCAGCTTCCTCCCGGGCCGGCTTGGCGGGGCCAACGTCCTGACTTTC. Protein sequence: CASSFLPGRLGGANVLTF. Using reference TRBV5-1 and TRBJ2-6 for the parts outside the CDR3, the full variable domain is KAGVTQTPRYLIKTRGQQVTLSCSPISGHRSVSWYQQTPGQGLQFLFEYFSETQRNKGNFPGRFSGRQFSNSRSEMNVSTLELGDSALYLCASSFLPGRLGGANVLTFGAGSRLTVL.

This clonotype has more than one count but fewer than ten. The chain combines TRBV4-1 with TRBJ2-2; TRBD1 is a possible D gene (5 bases). Germline V gene lookup returns CDR1 MGHRA and CDR2 YSYEKL. This CDR3 contains 17 residues. V lost 0 bases and J lost 6, with 17 bases in between. In nucleotides, the CDR3 is TGCGCCAGCAGCCAAGAAAGGGGCCTAGATCGTGCCGGGGAGCTGTTTTTT. This translates into CASSQERGLDRAGELFF.

The chain has TRBV13 and TRBJ2-3, with D possibly matching TRBD2 (5 bases). V gave up 5 bases and J gave up 5 bases, with 11 bases separating them. From germline, CDR1 is PRHDT and CDR2 FYEKMQ (reference sequence). This CDR3 region has 13 residues. CDR3 bases: TGTGCCAGCAGCATCGATACTAGAGATACGCAGTATTTT. Residues: CASSIDTRDTQYF.

The chain recombines TRBV4-2 with TRBJ2-1; 12 bases agree with TRBD2. Unmatched junction bases numbered 13, after V lost 0 bases and J lost 7 bases. The germline V gene encodes CDR1 LGHNA and CDR2 YNFKEQ. The CDR3 spans 19 residues. The CDR3 DNA is TGTGCCAGCAGCCAAGATCTAAGTCCTAGCGGGGGGGCCATGAATGAGCAGTTCTTC. Encoded protein: CASSQDLSPSGGAMNEQFF.

The chain combines TRBV27 with TRBJ2-6; possible D gene TRBD1, 6 bases. The CDR3 loop spans 14 amino acids. Trimming removed 6 bases from V and 3 bases from J, with 9 bases in between. Germline CDR1 is MNHEY and CDR2 is SMNVEV (reference sequence). The DNA for the CDR3 is TGTGCCAGCAGACAGGGTGGTGGGGCCAACGTCCTGACTTTC. This gives the protein CASRQGGGANVLTF.

This sequence joins TRBV12-3 or TRBV12-4 and TRBJ1-1; tentative D call: TRBD1 (6 bases). V was cut by 8 bases and J by 8 bases, with 18 bases left in between. CDR3 size: 13 residues. CDR3 residues: CASGVGGRSEAFF. For the CDR3, the DNA is TGTGCCAGCGGGGTAGGGGGGCGTTCCGAAGCTTTCTTT.

The chain combines TRBV30 with TRBJ2-5, with TRBD2 matching 11 bases. The assigned J gene may be wrong: the sequence end matches TRBJ2-7 better. Germline V gene data show CDR1 as GTSNPN and CDR2 as SVGIG (reference sequence). The CDR3 is 14 residues long. The CDR3 reads CAWSEGLAAYEQYF. In DNA, the CDR3 is TGTGCCTGGAGTGAGGGACTAGCGGCCTACGAGCAGTACTTC.

The chain has TRBV4-2 and TRBJ2-7; D might be TRBD2 (5 bases). V shed 4 bases and J shed 2 bases, with 18 bases lying between them. CDR1 and CDR2 (germline): LGHNA, YNFKEQ. The CDR3 totals 16 residues. The CDR3 DNA reads as TGTGCCAGCAGCCTACTGGAGGACGTCGGGCCCTACGAGCAGTACTTC. Translation: CASSLLEDVGPYEQYF.

The table lists this clonotype with a few counts. The chain recombines TRBV20-1 with TRBJ2-5, with 14 bases that match TRBD2. J was trimmed by 4 bases and V by 6 bases; bases with no gene match: 13. The CDR3 runs to 17 residues. Germline CDR1 is DFQATT and CDR2 is SNEGSKA (reference sequence). CDR3 coding DNA: TGCAGTGCGGCGACTAGCGGGAGGGAACTTTTTGGAGAGACCCAGTACTTC. It is translated as CSAATSGRELFGETQYF.

The rearrangement links TRBV2 to TRBJ1-5; TRBD1 agrees at 9 bases. The trim removed 10 bases at V and 2 bases at J, leaving 6 bases unmatched. The CDR3 sequence is 14 residues long. CDR1 and CDR2 from the germline V gene are SNHLY and FYNNEI. The CDR3 bases are TGTGCCACCGCGACAGGGGGAGGCAATCAGCCCCAGCATTTT. Its protein product is CATATGGGNQPQHF.

The V gene is TRBV9, the J gene TRBJ2-1; 7 bases align to TRBD2. Looked up from germline, CDR1 is SGDLS and CDR2 is YYNGEE. The CDR3 length is 16 residues. Unmatched junction bases numbered 10, after V lost 4 bases and J lost 3 bases. The CDR3 nucleotides read TGTGCCAGCAGCCCCCGCGGGGGTACCTTCTACAATGAGCAGTTCTTC. Residues: CASSPRGGTFYNEQFF.

This clonotype was seen just once. V usage is TRBV19 and J usage is TRBJ1-2, with 8 positions matching TRBD1. CDR3 size: 15 residues. V was clipped by 4 bases and J by 0 bases; unmatched bases: 4. Germline CDR1 is LNHDA and CDR2 is SQIVND (reference sequence). CDR3: CASSRTTGANYGYTF. The CDR3 DNA reads as TGTGCCAGTAGTAGAACGACAGGGGCTAACTATGGCTACACCTTC. The full variable domain, with the rest looked up from reference TRBV19 and TRBJ1-2, is DGGITQSPKYLFRKEGQNVTLSCEQNLNHDAMYWYRQDPGQGLRLIYYSQIVNDFQKGDIAEGYSVSREKKESFPLTVTSAQKNPTAFYLCASSRTTGANYGYTFGSGTRLTVV.

This chain connects TRBV4-3 to TRBJ1-4; D gene unclear. Germline V gene data show CDR1 as LGHNA and CDR2 as YSLEER. The CDR3 is 17 amino acids. V was cut by 0 bases and J by 0 bases, with 11 bases left in between. CDR3 sequence (DNA): TGCGCCAGCAGCCAAGATGGCAGCGTTGCAACTAATGAAAAACTGTTTTTT. Protein: CASSQDGSVATNEKLFF.

Concerning this clonotype: A junction boundary mismatches the germline segment, possibly from a read error. V gene TRBV6-6 combines with J gene TRBJ2-7, with D perhaps matching TRBD2 (6 bases). Germline CDR1 is MNHNY and CDR2 is SVGAGI (reference sequence). The CDR3 is 15 amino acids. In nucleotides, the CDR3 is TGTGCCAACAGTAAAACTAGCATTGGGGCCTACGAGCAGTACTTC. It yields the protein CANSKTSIGAYEQYF.

The J gene is TRBJ1-1, the V gene TRBV5-1, with D unresolved. Germline V CDR1 and CDR2: SGHRS, YFSETQ. V dropped 4 bases and J dropped 6 bases, with 16 bases sitting between them. The CDR3 is 14 amino acids. The DNA of the CDR3 is TGCGCCAGCAGCCCGAGCCCACCGGTCCCTGAAGCTTTCTTT. This gives the protein CASSPSPPVPEAFF.

This clonotype was seen more than once but under ten times. The chain couples TRBV27 to TRBJ1-6; unclear D gene. The CDR3 sequence is 12 residues long. V shed 6 bases and J shed 4 bases, with 4 bases lying between them. Per the germline V gene, CDR1 is MNHEY and CDR2 is SMNVEV (reference sequence). CDR3 DNA sequence: TGTGCCAGCAGAAATTATAATTCACCCCTCCACTTT. Translated, it gives CASRNYNSPLHF.

In its sample, this clonotype was seen a few times. This chain uses TRBV3-1 with TRBJ1-2; the match to TRBD1 covers 9 bases. The V and J ends lost 3 bases and 8 bases, in that order; junction bases with no gene match: 4. The CDR3 loop spans 13 amino acids. The germline CDR1 and CDR2 sequences are LGHDT and YNNKEL (reference sequence). The CDR3 here is CASSQDRGSGYTF. The CDR3 bases are TGTGCCAGCAGCCAGGACAGGGGTTCCGGCTACACCTTC. The variable domain in full, completed from reference TRBV3-1 and TRBJ1-2, reads DTAVSQTPKYLVTQMGNDKSIKCEQNLGHDTMYWYKQDSKKFLKIMFSYNNKELIINETVPNRFSPKSPDKAHLNLHINSLELGDSAVYFCASSQDRGSGYTFGSGTRLTVV.

In this sample, this clonotype turned up once. Here the CDR3 DNA reads TGTGCCAGCAGCTCCCAACCGACAGGGGAGAACACTGAAGCTTTCTTT. Amino acid sequence: CASSSQPTGENTEAFF. The chain carries TRBV21-1 and TRBJ1-1; the table's D call, TRBD1, has no DNA check behind it. TRBV21-1 corresponds to a pseudogene. The CDR3 is 16 amino acids.

This clonotype was observed a few times. The V and J genes are TRBV6-1 and TRBJ2-7, with TRBD2 matching over 14 bases. The CDR3 sequence is 17 residues long. Trimming removed 6 bases from V and 3 bases from J; junction bases left unmatched: 10. CDR1 and CDR2 from the germline V gene are MNHNS and SASEGT. The CDR3 is CASSKGLAGVLDYEQYF. In DNA form, the CDR3 reads TGTGCCAGCAGCAAGGGACTAGCGGGAGTTCTCGACTACGAGCAGTACTTC.